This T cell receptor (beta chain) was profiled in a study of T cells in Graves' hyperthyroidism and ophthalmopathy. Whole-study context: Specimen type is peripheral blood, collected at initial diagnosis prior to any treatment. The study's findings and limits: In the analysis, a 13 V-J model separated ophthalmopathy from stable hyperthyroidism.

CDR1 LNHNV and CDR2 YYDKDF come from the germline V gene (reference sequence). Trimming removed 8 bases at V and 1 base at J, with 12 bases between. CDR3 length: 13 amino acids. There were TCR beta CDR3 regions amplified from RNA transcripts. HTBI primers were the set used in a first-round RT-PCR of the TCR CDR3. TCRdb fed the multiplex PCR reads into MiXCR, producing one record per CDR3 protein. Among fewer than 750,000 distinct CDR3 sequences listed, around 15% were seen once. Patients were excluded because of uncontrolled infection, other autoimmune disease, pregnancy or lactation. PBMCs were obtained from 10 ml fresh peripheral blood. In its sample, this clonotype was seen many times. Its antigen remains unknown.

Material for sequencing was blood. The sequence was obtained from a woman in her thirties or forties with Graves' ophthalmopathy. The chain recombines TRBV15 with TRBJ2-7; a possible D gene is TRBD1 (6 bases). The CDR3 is CATGGPESYEQYF. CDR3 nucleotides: TGTGCCACCGGGGGCCCAGAATCCTACGAGCAGTACTTC. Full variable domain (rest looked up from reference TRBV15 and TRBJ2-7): DAMVIQNPRYQVTQFGKPVTLSCSQTLNHNVMYWYQQKSSQAPKLLFHYYDKDFNNEADTPDNFQSRRPNTSFCFLDIRSPGLGDTAMYLCATGGPESYEQYFGPGTRLTVT.